This entry features one T cell receptor (beta chain) sequence. The antigen is unknown. The source of the sample is a study of blood T cells in healthy people across ages. Whole-study findings and limits: It was not known whether donors were CMV positive (a possible confounder of expanded clonotype changes).

The use of a sample-barcoded 5' primer and a J-beta primer mix characterized a second PCR of 7 to 11 cycles. Each CDR3 protein is one row after TCRdb ran MiXCR on the 5' RACE reads. This repertoire shows over a million distinct CDR3 sequences, roughly 43% found once; its top ten account for approximately 4%. The germline V gene has CDR1 SEHNR and CDR2 FQNEAQ (reference sequence). CDR3 length equals 17 residues. Trimming removed 6 bases at V and 1 base at J, with 20 bases between. Sequencing was performed on blood. This receptor was taken from a woman between 18 and 29 years old in good health. This rearrangement joins TRBV7-9 to TRBJ2-3, with D perhaps TRBD2 (5 bases). The CDR3 here is CASRKISYKRGTDTQYF. DNA for the CDR3: TGTGCCAGCAGGAAGATCAGCTATAAGAGGGGCACAGATACGCAGTATTTT.